Each of the 26 T cell receptor beta chains below was sequenced from the same sample in a study of T cells expressing NK-cell markers. Using the 5' RACE reads, TCRdb records one entry per CDR3 protein without DNA. The sample holds about 160,000 distinct CDR3 sequences. The sample consisted of blood T cells: a sorted CD56 or NKG2C T cell subset, CD4+ or CD8+ T cells, or bulk PBMC T cells (not recorded which). Receptor source: a woman between 18 and 69 years old in good health.

V and J are TRBV7-3 and TRBJ2-5; with no DNA, the TCRdb D assignment of TRBD2 cannot be verified. CDR1 is SGHTA and CDR2 is FQGTGA in the germline V gene. The CDR3 is 14 residues long. Here the CDR3 reads CASSFGTSGETQYF.

V is TRBV12-3 or TRBV12-4 and J is TRBJ1-1; lacking DNA, the TRBD1 call made by TCRdb goes unchecked. The CDR3 totals 17 residues. The CDR3 sequence is CASSLATGQVRRTEAFF.

The chain has TRBV10-3 and TRBJ2-2; the D call of TRBD1 rests on TCRdb alone, since no DNA is present to check it. This CDR3 spans 14 amino acids. The V gene's germline CDR1 is ENHRY and CDR2 SYGVKD. The CDR3 spells CAISAGAGTGELFF.

The V gene is TRBV12-3 or TRBV12-4, the J gene TRBJ2-1; there is no DNA to check the TCRdb D call of TRBD1. CDR3 length equals 15 residues. The CDR3 loop is CASSPDRARANEQFF.

The chain is built from TRBV2 and TRBJ2-1; the D call from TCRdb, TRBD1, cannot be confirmed without DNA. The CDR3 contains 16 residues. The germline V gene encodes CDR1 SNHLY and CDR2 FYNNEI. The CDR3 sequence is CASSPTGGGQIEGQFF.

This chain connects TRBV5-1 to TRBJ2-5; TCRdb's D call, TRBD2, is unchecked because there is no DNA. This CDR3 has 16 residues. Germline values: CDR1 SGHRS, CDR2 YFSETQ. CDR3 amino acids: CASSWRLKGGEETQYF.

The genes are TRBV25-1 and TRBJ1-2; TCRdb designates TRBD1, a call that cannot be tested without DNA. This CDR3 spans 14 amino acids. The germline gives CDR1 MGHDK, CDR2 SYGVNS. The chain's CDR3 is CASSPREQGYGYTF.

The chain couples TRBV7-3 to TRBJ2-2; as DNA is missing, the TRBD1 call by TCRdb cannot be tested. This CDR3 region has 16 residues. CDR1 and CDR2 from the germline V gene are SGHTA and FQGTGA. CDR3 region: CASSSRQGATTGELFF.

The chain carries TRBV10-1 and TRBJ2-1. Germline V gene lookup returns CDR1 WNHNN and CDR2 SYGVQD (reference sequence). CDR3 length: 14 residues. CDR3 region: CASVRGSSYNEQFF.

The gene calls are TRBV6-1 and TRBJ1-2; TCRdb's D call, TRBD1, is unchecked because there is no DNA. Germline V gene sequence: CDR1 MNHNS, CDR2 SASEGT. The CDR3 runs 11 residues. This CDR3 is CASTDGTSYTF.

This sequence joins TRBV7-9 and TRBJ1-2. The CDR3 contains 15 residues. Germline V gene lookup returns CDR1 SEHNR and CDR2 FQNEAQ (reference sequence). CDR3 region: CASSLASITNYGYTF.

V and J are TRBV5-1 and TRBJ1-1; the TRBD1 assignment by TCRdb is unverifiable without DNA. The CDR3 is 15 residues long. Germline CDR1 and CDR2: SGHRS and YFSETQ. This CDR3 is CASSPEKRQGAEAFF.

The chain joins TRBV21-1 to TRBJ2-1; no DNA is available, so the TRBD1 call from TCRdb remains unchecked. TRBV21-1 is termed a pseudogene. The CDR3 totals 13 residues. CDR3 sequence reads: CASRTGLENEQFF.

J is TRBJ1-5 and V is TRBV7-9; TCRdb designates TRBD1, a call that cannot be tested without DNA. The germline gives CDR1 SEHNR, CDR2 FQNEAQ (reference sequence). The CDR3 is 15 amino acids. The CDR3 loop is CASSAPGDRNQPQHF.

The chain employs TRBV7-8 and TRBJ2-3. CDR3 length: 16 residues. Per the germline V gene, CDR1 is SGHVS and CDR2 is FQNEAQ. Here the CDR3 reads CASSLGRLVQLDTQYF.

The chain links TRBV5-1 to TRBJ2-5; TCRdb calls TRBD2, which cannot be checked without DNA. Germline CDR1 SGHRS, CDR2 YFSETQ. The CDR3 is 15 amino acids. CDR3 in amino acids: CASSPLGPPPETQYF.

The V gene is TRBV10-3, the J gene TRBJ2-2; TCRdb gives TRBD1 as the D gene, but with no DNA this cannot be confirmed. This CDR3 comprises 16 residues. Germline lookup yields CDR1 ENHRY and CDR2 SYGVKD. CDR3: CAISEFGTGTTGELFF.

The chain uses TRBV29-1 and TRBJ2-5; the D call of TRBD1 rests on TCRdb alone, since no DNA is present to check it. In germline, CDR1 is SQVTM, CDR2 ANQGSEA. The CDR3 is 13 residues long. This CDR3 is CSVEGQGEETQYF.

This chain links TRBV27 with TRBJ1-4. Germline V CDR1 and CDR2: MNHEY, SMNVEV (reference sequence). This CDR3 contains 12 residues. The chain's CDR3 is CASSFPNEKLFF.

The gene calls are TRBV7-2 and TRBJ2-5; TCRdb returns TRBD1, unconfirmable since there is no DNA. The length of the CDR3 is 13 residues. Germline V CDR1 and CDR2: SGHTA, FQGNSA. The CDR3 here is CASRVGGGETQYF.

The genes are TRBV5-1 and TRBJ1-6; the D call from TCRdb, TRBD1, cannot be confirmed without DNA. CDR1 is SGHRS and CDR2 is YFSETQ in the germline V gene. This CDR3 has 16 residues. The CDR3 loop reads CASSLDSGQGASPLHF.

This rearrangement joins TRBV10-3 to TRBJ2-1; TCRdb proposes TRBD1, but this gene call is untestable without DNA. The CDR3 runs to 17 residues. Looked up from germline, CDR1 is ENHRY and CDR2 is SYGVKD. The CDR3 region is CAISEQQGTSPYNEQFF.

The V gene is TRBV25-1, the J gene TRBJ2-7; no DNA is available, so the TRBD2 call from TCRdb remains unchecked. Germline-derived CDR1 and CDR2 are MGHDK and SYGVNS. The CDR3 consists of 16 residues. The CDR3 sequence: CASSEPSAGGFDEQYF.

This chain links TRBV27 with TRBJ1-6. The germline V gene has CDR1 MNHEY and CDR2 SMNVEV (reference sequence). This CDR3 is 13 amino acids long. The CDR3 reads CASSLEINSPLHF.

V is TRBV20-1 and J is TRBJ1-6; TCRdb indicates TRBD1, and absent DNA this call remains unverified. This CDR3 has 14 amino acids. Per germline, CDR1 DFQATT and CDR2 SNEGSKA (reference sequence). CDR3 protein: CSARTGSGNSPLHF.

The V and J genes are TRBV12-3 or TRBV12-4 and TRBJ1-1; absent DNA, TCRdb's TRBD1 call cannot be checked. This CDR3 spans 14 amino acids. The chain's CDR3 is CASSPTGGNTEAFF.